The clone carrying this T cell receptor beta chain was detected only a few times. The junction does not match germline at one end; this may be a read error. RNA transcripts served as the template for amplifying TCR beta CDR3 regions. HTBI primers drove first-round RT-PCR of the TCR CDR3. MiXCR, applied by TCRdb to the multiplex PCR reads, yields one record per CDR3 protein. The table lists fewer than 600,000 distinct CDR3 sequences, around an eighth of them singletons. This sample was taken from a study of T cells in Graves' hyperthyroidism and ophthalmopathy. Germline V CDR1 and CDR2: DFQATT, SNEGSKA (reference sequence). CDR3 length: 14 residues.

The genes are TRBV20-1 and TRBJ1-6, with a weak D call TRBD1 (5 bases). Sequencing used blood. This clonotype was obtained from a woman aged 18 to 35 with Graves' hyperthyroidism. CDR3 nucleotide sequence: TGCAGTGCCAGAGTGGGGACTGAGGATTCACCCCTCCACTTT. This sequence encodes CSARVGTEDSPLHF.